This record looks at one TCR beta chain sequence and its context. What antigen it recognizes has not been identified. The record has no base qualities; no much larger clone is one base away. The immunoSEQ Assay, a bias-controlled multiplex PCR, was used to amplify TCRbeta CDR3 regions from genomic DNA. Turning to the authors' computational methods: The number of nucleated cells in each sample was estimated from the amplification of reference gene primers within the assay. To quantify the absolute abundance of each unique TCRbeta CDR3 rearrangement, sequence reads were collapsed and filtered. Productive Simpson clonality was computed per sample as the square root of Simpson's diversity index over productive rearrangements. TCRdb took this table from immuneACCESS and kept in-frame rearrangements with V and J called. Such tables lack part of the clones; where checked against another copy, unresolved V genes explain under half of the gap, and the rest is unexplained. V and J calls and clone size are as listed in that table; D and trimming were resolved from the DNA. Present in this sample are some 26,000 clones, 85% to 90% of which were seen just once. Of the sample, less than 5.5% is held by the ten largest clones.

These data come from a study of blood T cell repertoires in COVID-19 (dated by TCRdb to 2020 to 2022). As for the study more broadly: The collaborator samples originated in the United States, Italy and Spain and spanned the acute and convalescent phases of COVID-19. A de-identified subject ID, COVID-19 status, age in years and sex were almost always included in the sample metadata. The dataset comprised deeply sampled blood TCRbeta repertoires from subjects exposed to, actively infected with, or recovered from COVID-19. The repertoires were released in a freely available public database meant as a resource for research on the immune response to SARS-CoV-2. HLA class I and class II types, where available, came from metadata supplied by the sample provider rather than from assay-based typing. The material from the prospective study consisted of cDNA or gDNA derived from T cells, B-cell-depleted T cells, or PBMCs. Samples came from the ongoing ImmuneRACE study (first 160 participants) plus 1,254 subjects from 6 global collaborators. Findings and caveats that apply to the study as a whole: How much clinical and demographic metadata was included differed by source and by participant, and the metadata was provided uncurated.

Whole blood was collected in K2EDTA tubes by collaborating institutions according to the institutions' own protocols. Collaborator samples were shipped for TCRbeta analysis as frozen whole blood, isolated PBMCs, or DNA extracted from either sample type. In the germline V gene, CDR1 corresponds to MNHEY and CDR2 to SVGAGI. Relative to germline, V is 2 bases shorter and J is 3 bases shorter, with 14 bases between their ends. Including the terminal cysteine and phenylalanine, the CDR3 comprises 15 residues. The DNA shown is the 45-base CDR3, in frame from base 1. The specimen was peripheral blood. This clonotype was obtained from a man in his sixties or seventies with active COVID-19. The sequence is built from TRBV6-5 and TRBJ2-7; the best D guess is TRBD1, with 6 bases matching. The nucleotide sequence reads TGTGCCAGCAGTTACACAGGGATAGCGAACTACGAGCAGTACTTC. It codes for CASSYTGIANYEQYF.